This T cell receptor (beta chain) stems from a study of human T cells and chemical hapten exposure. The overall study: Patches that contained 0.01% DPC were applied to the upper back and read at 6 days.

The time point denotes: pre-sensitization, week 0. Treatment here: therapeutic diphenylcyclopropenone sensitization with weekly scalp DPC. Blood sampling occurred before each patch-test application. Looked up from germline, CDR1 is LNHNV and CDR2 is YYDKDF (reference sequence). The CDR3 length is 12 residues. V was clipped by 2 bases and J by 7 bases, with 5 bases between them. MiXCR, applied by TCRdb to the RACE reads, yields one record per CDR3 protein. This table holds fewer than 200,000 distinct CDR3 sequences, around 30% found once. J is TRBJ2-2 and V is TRBV15; D ambiguous. The input for sequencing was whole blood, taken in connection with sensitization to the hapten diphenylcyclopropenone (DPC). This receptor was identified in a woman aged 25 to 39 with alopecia areata. Some clones in this sample may be carry-over from other donors' samples. CDR3 DNA: TGTGCCACCAGCAGATATAGCGGGGAGCTGTTTTTT. This encodes CATSRYSGELFF.